The clone carrying this T cell receptor (beta chain) has a handful of counts. What it binds is unknown. This sample is drawn from a study of molecular identifiers for immune sequencing clone quantification. Using a CD8+CD4-CCR7+CD45RA+ phenotype, naive CD8 T cells were sorted. Previously described methods with listed TCR primers produced the bulk TCR libraries. TCRdb re-called the PCR reads with MiXCR, one entry per CDR3 protein. The sample yields fewer than 350,000 distinct CDR3 sequences, about a fifth seen once. General study results and limits: Over 99% of effector molecules, yet under 1% of naive-cell molecules, were held by clones above 20 RNA copies.

The sequencing sample was made of naive CD8+ T cells from blood, with Jurkat cell RNA spiked in. Described subset: FACS-sorted CD8+CD4-CCR7+CD45RA+ naive T cells. The sequence came from a human donor in good health. Some libraries in this study had Jurkat cell RNA spiked in.

CDR3 bases: TGCAGTGCTAGGGAGACCTCTACAGGGTTGGCAGATACGCAGTATTTT. Translation: CSARETSTGLADTQYF. V usage is TRBV20-1 and J usage is TRBJ2-3, with a weak D call TRBD1 (6 bases). The V and J ends lost 3 bases and 4 bases respectively, with 20 bases between them. The CDR3 is made up of 16 amino acids. The V gene's germline CDR1 is DFQATT and CDR2 SNEGSKA (reference sequence).